This TCR beta chain was sequenced during a study of identical twins. Study-wide results and caveats: Zero-insertion results could be subject to partial confounding by invariant MAIT and iNKT cells. Conclusions were drawn cross-sectionally by statistical analysis, without following the same donors.

TCRdb passed the 5' RACE reads through MiXCR, listing each CDR3 protein once. This sample has approximately 1.8 million distinct CDR3 sequences, with less than 40% found just once. As regards this clonotype: Its antigen is unknown.

Every donor was a healthy Caucasian. The CDR3 consists of 15 residues. CDR1 and CDR2 (germline): SNHLY, FYNNEI. Between the trimmed V and J ends, which lost 2 bases and 7 bases, there was a span of 15 bases. Sequencing was carried out using cord blood. This TCR was sampled from a newborn girl in good health. The chain has TRBV2 and TRBJ2-1; possible D gene TRBD2, 6 bases. The CDR3 DNA follows: TGTGCCAGCAGTGAAATCGGGAGCGTGGGTAATGAGCAGTTCTTC. This encodes CASSEIGSVGNEQFF.